One and the same sample provided the 30 T cell receptor beta chains below, sequenced in a study of blood T cell repertoires in COVID-19. Profiling relied on immunoSEQ multiplex PCR, and the TCRdb table lists in-frame clones only, not all of them. The data contain about 73,000 clones, over 65% of them seen just once; the ten biggest clones take up roughly 4.2%. The sequenced sample consisted of peripheral blood. The receptors here all came from a woman aged 60-75 years with acute or convalescent COVID-19.

The chain joins TRBV9 to TRBJ1-1; maybe TRBD1 (5 bases). Germline CDR1 SGDLS, CDR2 YYNGEE. V was trimmed by 2 bases and J by 0 bases, leaving 11 bases between them. This CDR3 has 15 residues. The CDR3 loop is CASSVGWGLNTEAFF. DNA for the CDR3: TGTGCCAGCAGCGTCGGCTGGGGCCTGAACACTGAAGCTTTCTTT.

The chain couples TRBV28 to TRBJ2-3; 8 positions agree with TRBD1. The V gene end was trimmed by 5 bases and the J gene end by 6 bases; junction bases not matched to a gene: 10. Germline assignment: CDR1 MDHEN and CDR2 SYDVKM. The CDR3 is made up of 15 amino acids. The CDR3 reads CASSKPGQVTDTQYF. In DNA, the CDR3 is TGTGCCAGCAGTAAGCCGGGACAGGTTACTGATACGCAGTATTTT.

The DNA for the CDR3 is TGTGCCAGCAGCGTAGACGGGACAGGGGTCGGGGGCTACACCTTC. Amino acids: CASSVDGTGVGGYTF. The chain links TRBV9 to TRBJ1-2, with 10 positions matching TRBD1. This CDR3 spans 15 amino acids. The germline gives CDR1 SGDLS, CDR2 YYNGEE. V lost 0 bases and J lost 8; bases outside the gene matches: 7.

The gene calls are TRBV14 and TRBJ2-7; possibly TRBD1 for D (6 bases). CDR1 and CDR2 (germline): SGHDN, FVKESK. The CDR3 spans 14 residues. V was cut by 1 base and J by 3 bases, with 10 bases left in between. The DNA of the CDR3 is TGTGCCAGCAGCCAAGTAAACAGGGTCTACGAGCAGTACTTC. Translation: CASSQVNRVYEQYF.

This clone has a handful of counts. The chain links TRBV12-3 or TRBV12-4 to TRBJ2-1; D unresolved. The V and J ends lost 4 bases and 6 bases respectively, with 7 bases between them. The CDR3 covers 12 residues. The CDR3 bases are TGTGCCAGCAGTTCTTCCAGCAATGAGCAGTTCTTC. Protein product: CASSSSSNEQFF.

This sequence joins TRBV28 and TRBJ1-5, with TRBD1 identical over 7 bases. V shed 6 bases, J shed 5 bases, and the junction held 7 bases outside the gene matches. Germline CDR1 and CDR2: MDHEN and SYDVKM. CDR3 length equals 14 residues. CDR3 protein: CASRETGEYQPQHF. In DNA form, the CDR3 reads TGTGCCAGCAGGGAAACAGGGGAGTATCAGCCCCAGCATTTT.

The chain uses TRBV9 and TRBJ2-4, with D possibly matching TRBD2 (5 bases). V was trimmed by 0 bases and J by 1 base, leaving 20 bases between them. Germline V gives CDR1 SGDLS, CDR2 YYNGEE. CDR3 length equals 19 residues. The CDR3 DNA is TGTGCCAGCAGCGTAGACCCGGAGCCGTTTACGGGGGCCAAAAACATTCAGTACTTC. Translated: CASSVDPEPFTGAKNIQYF.

The chain couples TRBV10-2 to TRBJ1-1; a weak D match, TRBD1 (5 bases). V was shortened by 7 bases and J by 1 base, with 10 bases between the two germline ends. CDR1 and CDR2 (germline): WSHSY, SAAADI. The CDR3 length is 13 residues. The CDR3 sequence: CASKDQGNTEAFF. The CDR3 nucleotides are TGCGCCAGCAAGGATCAGGGGAACACTGAAGCTTTCTTT.

This clone appeared a single time. The chain employs TRBV2 and TRBJ2-7; TRBD1 might be the D (5 bases). Germline V gene data show CDR1 as SNHLY and CDR2 as FYNNEI. The CDR3 extends over 14 amino acids. Trimming cost V 4 bases and J 1 base, with 11 bases left between them. CDR3 nucleotide sequence: TGTGCCAGCAGTGGGTCTCAGGGTTCCTACGAGCAGTACTTC. This codes for CASSGSQGSYEQYF.

The chain combines TRBV5-5 with TRBJ2-7; weak D call: TRBD2 (5 bases). The germline V and J ends were trimmed by 3 bases and 7 bases, with 8 bases remaining between them. The CDR3 spans 11 residues. Germline loops: CDR1 SGHKS, CDR2 YYEKEE (reference sequence). CDR3 nucleotides: TGTGCCAGCAGCTACACTAGGGAGCAGTACTTC. Translation gives CASSYTREQYF.

The chain carries TRBV19 and TRBJ2-7; a weak D match, TRBD2 (5 bases). V lost 9 bases, J lost 4 bases, and 28 bases lay in between. From germline, CDR1 is LNHDA and CDR2 SQIVND (reference sequence). The CDR3 length is 17 residues. CDR3 DNA sequence: TGTGCCAGCAGCGAGGTTGGCCAAATACAACCGGGATACGAGCAGTACTTC. Translated: CASSEVGQIQPGYEQYF.

The chain joins TRBV7-9 to TRBJ1-2; TRBD1 matches at 7 bases. The germline CDR1 and CDR2 sequences are SEHNR and FQNEAQ (reference sequence). This CDR3 spans 13 amino acids. V dropped 3 bases and J dropped 6; count of bases not matched to a gene: 4. The CDR3 DNA reads TGTGCCAGCAGCTTTGGGACAGTGAATGGCTACACCTTC. This sequence encodes CASSFGTVNGYTF. Complete variable domain (other parts from reference TRBV7-9 and TRBJ1-2): DTGVSQNPRHKITKRGQNVTFRCDPISEHNRLYWYRQTLGQGPEFLTYFQNEAQLEKSRLLSDRFSAERPKGSFSTLEIQRTEQGDSAMYLCASSFGTVNGYTFGSGTRLTVV.

V usage is TRBV28 and J usage is TRBJ2-1, with a weak D call TRBD1 (8 bases). Germline V gene data show CDR1 as MDHEN and CDR2 as SYDVKM. V gave up 5 bases and J gave up 3 bases, with 20 bases separating them. The length of the CDR3 is 17 residues. The CDR3 region has the DNA TGTGCCAGCAGTCCACAGGGGGGGGACTACGACTACAATGAGCAGTTCTTC. Translating gives CASSPQGGDYDYNEQFF.

This clone was seen a handful of times. The chain is built from TRBV24-1 and TRBJ2-3; D uncertain. The CDR3 runs to 14 residues. Germline V gives CDR1 KGHDR, CDR2 SFDVKD. Trimming removed 4 bases at V and 0 bases at J, with 7 bases between. CDR3 DNA sequence: TGTGCCACCAGTGAGGGCCAGAGCACAGATACGCAGTATTTT. Translated: CATSEGQSTDTQYF.

V is TRBV7-9 and J is TRBJ2-7, with 11 bases matching TRBD2. V lost 3 bases to trimming and J lost 6 bases; unmatched junction nucleotides: 1. Germline V gene sequence: CDR1 SEHNR, CDR2 FQNEAQ (reference sequence). This CDR3 is built from 13 residues. CDR3 amino acids: CASSLLAGGEQYF. The CDR3 DNA sequence: TGTGCCAGCAGCTTGCTAGCGGGAGGCGAGCAGTACTTC.

This clone has more than one count but fewer than ten. The V gene is TRBV7-2, the J gene TRBJ1-2, with D maybe TRBD1 (6 bases). The CDR3 is 13 amino acids. CDR1 SGHTA and CDR2 FQGNSA come from the germline V gene. Trimming stripped 5 bases from V and 7 bases from J, with 14 bases between. In DNA form, the CDR3 reads TGTGCCAGCAGCCGCGGACAGTTGGTTGGCTACACCTTC. It codes for CASSRGQLVGYTF.

This clone was picked up one time. The rearrangement links TRBV7-6 to TRBJ1-3; tentatively, D is TRBD1 (6 bases). The V end was cut by 5 bases, the J end by 0 bases, with 11 bases between. Per germline, CDR1 SGHVS and CDR2 FNYEAQ. The CDR3 covers 15 residues. The CDR3 bases are TGTGCCAGCAGCCCAGACAGGAGCTCTGGAAACACCATATATTTT. It is translated as CASSPDRSSGNTIYF.

The V call is TRBV28, the J call TRBJ2-7; D is possibly TRBD1 (6 bases). The CDR3 covers 14 residues. In germline, CDR1 is MDHEN, CDR2 SYDVKM. V lost 2 bases and J 5 bases, leaving 13 bases between the germline ends. The CDR3 loop is CASSLNRVRDEQYF. The CDR3 bases are TGTGCCAGCAGTTTAAACAGGGTACGGGACGAGCAGTACTTC.

This rearrangement joins TRBV2 to TRBJ1-4, with 9 bases that match TRBD1. The CDR3 has 14 residues. The V and J ends lost 8 bases and 4 bases, in that order; junction bases with no gene match: 5. CDR1 and CDR2 (germline): SNHLY, FYNNEI. CDR3 residues: CASFDRGYNEKLFF. In DNA, the CDR3 is TGTGCCAGCTTCGACAGGGGGTATAATGAAAAACTGTTTTTT.

This clone was observed many times. The chain carries TRBV12-3 or TRBV12-4 and TRBJ1-3; D is ambiguous. V lost 8 bases, J lost 11 bases, and 16 bases lay in between. The CDR3 length is 12 residues. CDR3 amino acids: CASSAARGAIYF. CDR3 sequence (DNA): TGTGCCAGCTCAGCAGCAAGAGGCGCCATATATTTT.

The V and J genes are TRBV5-1 and TRBJ2-5; 9 positions match TRBD2. Germline CDR1 reads SGHRS; CDR2 reads YFSETQ. Trimming took 4 bases from V and 5 from J; bases not matched to a gene: 9. The length of the CDR3 is 15 residues. The CDR3 DNA is TGCGCCAGCAGCGTCGTAGCGGGGGCAGGGGAGACCCAGTACTTC. Translated: CASSVVAGAGETQYF.

The genes are TRBV12-5 and TRBJ2-1; 8 nucleotides match TRBD1. Germline CDR1 reads LGHNT; CDR2 reads FRNRAP. The length of the CDR3 is 14 residues. Losses at the gene ends were 6 bases for V and 8 bases for J; bases not matched to a gene: 9. The DNA for the CDR3 is TGTGCTAGTGGCTCGGACAGGGACATGCATGAGCAGTTCTTC. Its translation is CASGSDRDMHEQFF.

This clone came up a few times. This rearrangement joins TRBV9 to TRBJ2-1, with TRBD1 matching 8 bases. This CDR3 has 15 amino acids. Germline trimming cut 5 bases from V and 2 bases from J; bases unmatched to any gene: 6. Germline V gene data show CDR1 as SGDLS and CDR2 as YYNGEE. The CDR3 DNA sequence: TGTGCCAGCAGTTCGGGGACAGGAACCTACAATGAGCAGTTCTTC. This sequence encodes CASSSGTGTYNEQFF.

The gene calls are TRBV4-1 and TRBJ1-6; tentatively, D is TRBD1 (6 bases). Trimming removed 0 bases from V and 6 bases from J, with 9 bases in between. The V gene's germline CDR1 is MGHRA and CDR2 YSYEKL. The CDR3 spans 15 residues. This CDR3 is CASSQDDRLNSPLHF. CDR3 coding DNA: TGCGCCAGCAGCCAAGACGACAGGCTTAATTCACCCCTCCACTTT.

This clone has a handful of counts. This chain uses TRBV18 with TRBJ1-5; D is unresolved. V was pared by 4 bases and J by 4 bases, with 14 bases between. The CDR3 spans 15 residues. Germline CDR1 reads KGHSH; CDR2 reads LQKENI. The CDR3 is CASSLSAHGNQPQHF. CDR3 sequence (DNA): TGTGCCAGCTCACTATCCGCGCACGGGAATCAGCCCCAGCATTTT.

The CDR3 nucleotides read TGTGCCAGCAGCTACGGGGTCGGGGAGACCCAGTACTTC. Translation gives CASSYGVGETQYF. The chain recombines TRBV7-3 with TRBJ2-5, with D possibly matching TRBD2 (5 bases). V was cut by 4 bases and J by 5 bases, with 11 bases left in between. The CDR3 is made up of 13 amino acids. The germline CDR1 and CDR2 sequences are SGHTA and FQGTGA.

The V call is TRBV28, the J call TRBJ1-2; no clear D gene. Deletions cut 3 bases from V and 8 bases from J, with 13 bases between. The length of the CDR3 is 13 residues. CDR1 is MDHEN, CDR2 SYDVKM, per germline. The CDR3: CASSLARAGGYTF. As DNA, the CDR3 is TGTGCCAGCAGTTTGGCCCGGGCGGGCGGCTACACCTTC.

The gene calls are TRBV15 and TRBJ1-5, with a tentative D call TRBD1 (6 bases). V was shortened by 3 bases and J by 1 base, with 16 bases between the two germline ends. The CDR3 sequence is 17 residues long. Germline V gene lookup returns CDR1 LNHNV and CDR2 YYDKDF (reference sequence). The CDR3 coding sequence is TGTGCCACCAGCAGGACGGGAGGGGGTTTGAGCAATCAGCCCCAGCATTTT. It yields the protein CATSRTGGGLSNQPQHF.

The rearrangement links TRBV19 to TRBJ1-1; D is perhaps TRBD1 (5 bases). Trimming stripped 7 bases from V and 5 bases from J, with 14 bases between. Germline CDR1 reads LNHDA; CDR2 reads SQIVND (reference sequence). The CDR3 consists of 13 residues. DNA of the CDR3: TGTGCCAGTAAAACGGGGGGACGTACTGAAGCTTTCTTT. As protein: CASKTGGRTEAFF.

The chain links TRBV7-9 to TRBJ2-7; 12 bases fit TRBD2. V gave up 3 bases and J gave up 6 bases; unmatched junction bases: 6. Germline CDR1 reads SEHNR; CDR2 reads FQNEAQ (reference sequence). The CDR3 covers 15 residues. CDR3 DNA: TGTGCCAGCAGCTTGGCACTAGCGGGAGGAGGCGAGCAGTACTTC. Translation gives CASSLALAGGGEQYF.